This T cell receptor (beta chain) was observed in a study of shared clonotypes between healthy human individuals. Whole-study context: Ranging from 18 to 49 in age, donors were two women and three men.

On this clone itself: The antigen remains undetermined.

As defined, naive CD8 cells were CD45RO-negative and positively selected for CCR7, with terminally differentiated effector memory CD45RA+ cells excluded. The germline V gene encodes CDR1 LGHNA and CDR2 YSLEER. CDR3 length equals 13 residues. V gave up 4 bases and J gave up 7 bases, with 13 bases separating them. Whole-study results and caveats: What naive subsets generally showed was a larger estimated richness than memory subsets showed.

Generated by immunoSEQ multiplex PCR, the TCRdb table keeps only in-frame clones and is missing some. The sample carries roughly 2 million clones, over 85% recorded once. Specimen: naive CD8+ T cells sorted from blood. The rearrangement uses TRBV4-3 and TRBJ1-1; D remains ambiguous. This receptor was taken from a man in his late teens or twenties in good health. CDR3 sequence reads: CASSPRLGFEAFF. CDR3 DNA sequence: TGCGCCAGCAGCCCCCGTTTGGGGTTTGAAGCTTTCTTT.